A selection of T cell receptor beta chains follows, all from one sample in a study of shared clonotypes between healthy human individuals. Sequencing was performed with immunoSEQ multiplex PCR; in TCRdb, only in-frame clones are kept and a portion is missing. The sample records roughly 700,000 clones, around 90% being singletons. Sequencing input: memory CD8+ T cells from PBMCs. Source of these receptors: a man aged 18-30 years in good health. Some clones in this sample may be carry-over from other donors' samples. The CDR3 runs from the conserved cysteine through the conserved F or W. Fields, in order: D gene, V gene, J gene, clone size, CDR3 protein, CDR3 DNA. D genes are given only for firm matches. Part of the rows lack a size; the others show once, few, many or a class for expanded clones.

>-|TRBV5-4|TRBJ2-7|-
CASSFPRLEQYF
TGTGCCAGCAGCTTCCCACGATTAGAGCAGTACTTC
>-|TRBV7-9|TRBJ2-1|-
CASSLALGGQIYNEQFF
TGTGCCAGCAGCTTAGCTCTGGGGGGACAGATTTACAATGAGCAGTTCTTC
>TRBD1|TRBV7-2|TRBJ1-2|once
CASSLDRANYGYTF
TGTGCCAGCAGCCTTGACAGGGCAAACTATGGCTACACCTTC
>-|TRBV29-1|TRBJ1-2|-
CSVEDLAGLSGYGYTF
TGCAGCGTTGAAGATCTGGCAGGGCTCAGTGGCTATGGCTACACCTTC
>TRBD1|TRBV28|TRBJ2-3|-
CASSLGQVQDTQYF
TGTGCCAGCAGTCTCGGACAGGTACAAGATACGCAGTATTTT
>TRBD1|TRBV28|TRBJ2-7|-
CASRLGTVRSYEQYF
TGTGCCAGCCGCCTGGGGACAGTGCGCTCCTACGAGCAGTACTTC
>-|TRBV7-3|TRBJ1-2|-
CASSESGGLGYTF
TGTGCCAGCAGCGAATCGGGGGGTCTTGGCTACACCTTC
>-|TRBV2|TRBJ2-1|-
CASGSMVGSSYNEQFF
TGTGCCAGCGGGAGCATGGTGGGAAGCTCCTACAATGAGCAGTTCTTC
>TRBD2|TRBV28|TRBJ2-7|-
CASSLNLAVSYEQYF
TGTGCCAGCAGTTTAAACCTAGCGGTATCCTACGAGCAGTACTTC
>-|TRBV30|TRBJ2-1|-
CAWSFGEEQFF
TGTGCCTGGAGTTTTGGGGAAGAGCAGTTCTTC
>-|TRBV19|TRBJ2-1|once
CASSIDRQFYNEQFF
TGTGCCAGTAGTATAGATCGGCAGTTCTACAATGAGCAGTTCTTC
>TRBD1|TRBV7-6|TRBJ1-1|few
CASSAGQGSEAFF
TGTGCCAGCAGCGCGGGACAGGGGTCGGAAGCTTTCTTT
>TRBD1|TRBV27|TRBJ1-1|-
CASSFGTGVSEAFF
TGTGCCAGCAGTTTCGGGACAGGGGTCTCTGAAGCTTTCTTT
>TRBD2|TRBV6-1|TRBJ2-3|-
CASSVWLAEGTDTQYF
TGTGCCAGCAGTGTCTGGCTAGCGGAGGGCACAGATACGCAGTATTTT
>-|TRBV27|TRBJ2-3|-
CASSLWAGSSGTDTQYF
TGTGCCAGCAGTTTATGGGCGGGTAGCTCGGGCACAGATACGCAGTATTTT
>-|TRBV4-1|TRBJ2-7|-
CASSQDPVVFSYEQYF
TGCGCCAGCAGCCAAGATCCAGTCGTTTTCTCCTACGAGCAGTACTTC
>-|TRBV5-1|TRBJ2-2|-
CASNYDRSFSGTGELFF
TGCGCCAGCAACTACGACAGAAGCTTTTCGGGCACCGGGGAGCTGTTTTTT
>-|TRBV7-9|TRBJ1-1|few
CASSLAATLNTEAFF
TGTGCCAGCAGCTTAGCCGCAACTCTGAACACTGAAGCTTTCTTT
>-|TRBV9|TRBJ2-3|-
CASSALPGLGTDTQYF
TGTGCCAGCAGCGCGCTACCGGGACTCGGGACCGATACGCAGTATTTT
>-|TRBV28|TRBJ2-1|-
CASSPPLGRSYNEQFF
TGTGCCAGCAGTCCCCCCCTCGGAAGATCCTACAATGAGCAGTTCTTC
>-|TRBV27|TRBJ2-1|-
CASSVALLPYNEQFF
TGTGCCAGCAGTGTCGCACTCCTGCCGTACAATGAGCAGTTCTTC
>TRBD1|TRBV7-9|TRBJ2-7|-
CASSETGVDYEQYF
TGTGCCAGCAGCGAGACAGGGGTGGACTACGAGCAGTACTTC
>TRBD1|TRBV10-3|TRBJ2-1|many
CAISDRDRGQLNEQFF
TGTGCCATCAGTGACCGGGACAGGGGACAGCTCAATGAGCAGTTCTTC
>-|TRBV30|TRBJ2-5|-
CALESVGIEETQYF
TGTGCCCTGGAATCGGTCGGGATTGAAGAGACCCAGTACTTC
>-|TRBV27|TRBJ1-2|-
CASSAQRGDWYGYTF
TGTGCCAGCAGTGCACAACGGGGGGACTGGTATGGCTACACCTTC
>TRBD1|TRBV7-9|TRBJ1-1|-
CASSGTGRGKESTEAFF
TGTGCCAGCAGTGGGACAGGGAGAGGGAAAGAGAGCACTGAAGCTTTCTTT
>-|TRBV5-1|TRBJ1-1|-
CASSIRGAGLAAFF
TGCGCCAGCAGCATTCGCGGTGCGGGGTTGGCGGCTTTCTTT
>-|TRBV12-1|TRBJ2-1|-
CASSFFPGVNDSYNEQFF
TGTGCCAGCAGCTTTTTCCCGGGAGTGAACGACTCCTACAATGAGCAGTTCTTC
>-|TRBV29-1|TRBJ2-7|-
CSVVVGSYEQYF
TGCAGCGTTGTAGTCGGATCCTACGAGCAGTACTTC
>TRBD1|TRBV29-1|TRBJ1-2|-
CSVAGGEYYGYTF
TGCAGCGTTGCAGGGGGTGAATACTATGGCTACACCTTC
>TRBD1|TRBV13|TRBJ1-4|many
CASSLGQGWGNEKLFF
TGTGCCAGCAGCTTGGGACAGGGTTGGGGAAATGAAAAACTGTTTTTT
>-|TRBV27|TRBJ2-7|-
CASSFGQTYEQYF
TGTGCCAGCAGTTTCGGACAGACCTACGAGCAGTACTTC
>TRBD1|TRBV7-8|TRBJ2-7|few
CASSITGAEQYF
TGTGCCAGCAGCATTACAGGGGCCGAGCAGTACTTC